This is a list of T cell receptor beta chains from one sample in a study of a mutant IDH1 vaccine in newly diagnosed glioma. Profiled with immunoSEQ multiplex PCR; TCRdb holds only in-frame clones, not every one. This sample yields tens of thousands of clones, of which around 80% are seen a single time; around 8% belongs to the top ten. These receptors are not linked to any known antigen. Sequenced material: PBMCs, taken from a glioma patient whose treatment included an IDH1 peptide vaccine. Every receptor here comes from a man between 35 and 55 years old with glioma. The CDR3 runs from the conserved cysteine through the conserved F or W. Size is stated for part of the rows, as once, few or many counts, or as a class when the clone is expanded.

clone_size v_call cdr3_aa
once TRBV5-4 CASSFSGNSHEQYF
NA TRBV19 CASSADSGGVYEQYF
NA TRBV7-9 CASSSVLAVGNNEQFF
NA TRBV19 CASSVDRVLADTQYF
NA TRBV6-1 CATLQGPVSNQPQHF
NA TRBV29-1 CSAAIRDSQSYEQYF
NA TRBV4-1 CASSRMDGAKEQYF
once TRBV11-2 CASRSTGNYGYTF
NA TRBV7-9 CASSSGGSGPTDTQYF
NA TRBV6-4 CASSSQSNTEAFF
NA TRBV7-9 CASSPPQREANTGELFF
NA TRBV9 CASSPRGGNEKLFF
NA TRBV11-3 CASSLGPSNQPQHF
NA TRBV4-1 CASSQDGRNQETQYF
NA TRBV6-5 CASSYRDREKYF
few TRBV19 CASRGMGQGREKLFF
NA TRBV6-1 CASSWTTTKETQYF
NA TRBV6-1 CASSETFRYTGELFF
NA TRBV27 CASAADRGYQPQHF
NA TRBV7-8 CASSLPTVEVTDTQYF
NA TRBV27 CASSLSRGSYNEQFF
NA TRBV21-1 CASLRDELYF
NA TRBV9 CASSVGVRDITDTQYF
NA TRBV7-9 CASSLVPSGLGETQYF
NA TRBV11-3 CASSLSGSGSLNEQFF
NA TRBV5-6 CASSLGWQSYGYTF
NA TRBV11-2 CASRGNQNTEAFF
few TRBV11-2 CASSLGSRGTDTQYF
NA TRBV5-6 CASSLSPSGGSSYEQYF
NA TRBV4-1 CASSQPSGEGPETQYF
NA TRBV19 CASSIDLRGFMNTEAFF
NA TRBV19 CATGLAANTGELFF
NA TRBV4-1 CASSLRQTNEQFF
NA TRBV5-1 CASSLTSGTTGELFF
NA TRBV19 CASSGFSLTTGELFF
NA TRBV5-1 CASSLLPGMIAKNIQYF
NA TRBV15 CATSRGLVSETQYF
NA TRBV4-1 CASSQGVRPYEQYF
NA TRBV19 CASSVDRGLGNEQFF
NA TRBV30 CAWSVLGGVYNEQFF
NA TRBV29-1 CSVERGGYNEQFF
once TRBV7-2 CASSHGRSVDEQFF
NA TRBV7-8 CASSPRKAGNTIYF
once TRBV5-1 CASSLTLAGGPGTGELFF
NA TRBV29-1 CSAETGLTGANVLTF